This passage covers 7 T cell receptor beta chains from one sample sequenced in a study of T-cell memory formation after mild COVID-19. MiXCR, run by TCRdb on the 5' RACE reads, gives a single entry per CDR3 protein. This table has about 100,000 distinct CDR3 sequences, roughly 11% appearing once. Material: PBMCs or a T cell subset sorted from them (not recorded which). These receptors were taken from a young man who had mild COVID-19 (a few samples of this study predate the infection). Cell type and time point are not known.

The V and J genes are TRBV7-9 and TRBJ2-1, with D maybe TRBD2 (6 bases). The V and J ends lost 6 bases and 7 bases respectively, with 10 bases between them. Germline V gene sequence: CDR1 SEHNR, CDR2 FQNEAQ (reference sequence). The CDR3 has 12 residues. DNA of the CDR3: TGTGCCAGCAGGCGGGGTGGGAATGAGCAGTTCTTC. Translation gives CASRRGGNEQFF.

This clonotype has a handful of counts. CDR3 loop: CAVGTPGTSGTYEQYV. The CDR3 coding sequence is TGTGCCGTCGGGACACCCGGGACTAGCGGGACCTACGAGCAGTACGTC. This chain uses TRBV10-3 with TRBJ2-7, with 13 nucleotides matching TRBD2. The V gene's germline CDR1 is ENHRY and CDR2 SYGVKD. V was pared by 11 bases and J by 2 bases, with 12 bases of the junction left unmatched. CDR3 length: 16 residues.

This chain uses TRBV7-8 with TRBJ2-2, with 12 bases aligning to TRBD2. This CDR3 has 19 residues. Germline V lookup: CDR1 SGHVS, CDR2 FQNEAQ. Unmatched junction bases numbered 18, after V lost 4 bases and J lost 9 bases. CDR3 bases: TGTGCCAGCAGCTACCCTCGGACTAGCGGGGTCGGAGTCCACCGGGAGCTGTTTTTT. It encodes CASSYPRTSGVGVHRELFF.

The sample holds a few counts of this clonotype. The V gene is TRBV5-4, the J gene TRBJ2-3; 8 bases align to TRBD2. Losses at the gene ends were 3 bases for V and 4 bases for J; bases not matched to a gene: 7. CDR1 and CDR2 from the germline V gene are SGHNT and YYREEE (reference sequence). This CDR3 region has 15 residues. The CDR3 DNA sequence: TGTGCCAGCAGCTACGGCGGGGGGAGCGCAGATACGCAGTATTTT. This sequence encodes CASSYGGGSADTQYF.

The chain couples TRBV6-6 to TRBJ1-2; TRBD1 aligns across 7 bases. Germline V gene sequence: CDR1 MNHNY, CDR2 SVGAGI (reference sequence). This CDR3 region has 13 residues. The J segment lost 8 bases and the V segment lost 3 bases, leaving 6 bases of the junction unmatched. For the CDR3, the DNA is TGTGCCAGCAGTTATCACAGGGGAGACGGCTACACCTTC. Translating gives CASSYHRGDGYTF.

This clonotype occurred a few times. The V gene is TRBV9, the J gene TRBJ2-1, with 15 nucleotides matching TRBD2. The V and J ends lost 2 bases and 1 base, in that order; junction bases with no gene match: 7. The CDR3 totals 19 residues. Germline CDR1 and CDR2: SGDLS and YYNGEE. The CDR3 DNA follows: TGTGCCAGCAGCGTGGCGGGACTAGCGGGGGGCCAGTCCTACAATGAGCAGTTCTTC. This sequence encodes CASSVAGLAGGQSYNEQFF.

This clonotype was counted only a few times. The chain combines TRBV7-2 with TRBJ2-3; 10 bases line up with TRBD2. After removal of 5 bases from V and 4 bases from J, the junction contained 6 bases not matched to a gene. This CDR3 has 15 amino acids. In germline, CDR1 is SGHTA, CDR2 FQGNSA. The CDR3 DNA reads as TGTGCCAGCAGCCGGAGCGGGGGGGCGGCAGATACGCAGTATTTT. It encodes CASSRSGGAADTQYF.